These 29 T cell receptor beta chains were all obtained from the same sample, sequenced in a study of T cells after posttransplantation cyclophosphamide. Only in-frame clones appear in the TCRdb table, and some are missing; sequencing was by immunoSEQ multiplex PCR. The sample lists tens of thousands of clones, just over 90% seen once, with 2.5% to 3% in the top ten. Sequenced: PBMCs. All receptors come from a woman between 25 and 40 years old in good health and a related stem cell transplant donor.

The chain has TRBV4-2 and TRBJ2-5; 10 bases align to TRBD2. Germline trimming cut 0 bases from V and 5 bases from J; bases unmatched to any gene: 15. Germline-derived CDR1 and CDR2 are LGHNA and YNFKEQ. This CDR3 spans 19 amino acids. DNA for the CDR3: TGTGCCAGCAGCCAAGATACAGCGGGGGGGTATTCCTGTTGGGAGACCCAGTACTTC. Translated, it gives CASSQDTAGGYSCWETQYF.

The chain combines TRBV6-5 with TRBJ2-1; D remains unclear. CDR1 and CDR2 (germline): MNHEY, SVGAGI. The ends were cut back, 1 base at V and 6 bases at J, with 16 bases in the middle. The CDR3 spans 16 residues. This CDR3 reads CASSYLRRVGSNEQFF. DNA for the CDR3: TGTGCCAGCAGTTACTTGCGGCGTGTGGGTAGCAATGAGCAGTTCTTC.

This clone was detected only once. The J gene is TRBJ2-7, the V gene TRBV7-2, with 8 bases that match TRBD2. In germline, CDR1 is SGHTA, CDR2 FQGNSA. The CDR3 consists of 14 residues. V dropped 2 bases and J dropped 3; count of bases not matched to a gene: 3. In DNA form, the CDR3 reads TGTGCCAGCAGCTTATGGCGGGGGGTCTACGAGCAGTACTTC. Translation gives CASSLWRGVYEQYF.

This clone was seen only once. V and J are TRBV6-5 and TRBJ2-1; no clear D gene. The CDR3 length is 13 residues. Trimming removed 6 bases at V and 4 bases at J, with 10 bases between. The V gene's germline CDR1 is MNHEY and CDR2 SVGAGI. The CDR3 reads CASRPPSYNEQFF. CDR3 bases: TGTGCCAGCAGACCGCCTTCATACAATGAGCAGTTCTTC.

This rearrangement joins TRBV10-2 to TRBJ1-1; 10 positions match TRBD1. The CDR3 covers 16 residues. Germline V gene sequence: CDR1 WSHSY, CDR2 SAAADI. J lost 0 bases, V lost 6 bases, and 7 bases had no gene match. The CDR3: CASRGGQGPLNTEAFF. CDR3 in DNA: TGCGCCAGCAGGGGGGGACAGGGGCCCTTGAACACTGAAGCTTTCTTT.

The chain recombines TRBV6-1 with TRBJ1-2; possibly TRBD1 for D (6 bases). V gave up 4 bases and J gave up 4 bases, with 13 bases separating them. In germline, CDR1 is MNHNS, CDR2 SASEGT. This CDR3 contains 14 residues. The DNA for the CDR3 is TGTGCCAGCAGTGTAGGGACAACTTCCTATGGCTACACCTTC. This encodes CASSVGTTSYGYTF.

In DNA, the CDR3 is TGTGCCTGGAGTGTAGGGCCAGACTCCTACAATGAGCAGTTCTTC. Its protein is CAWSVGPDSYNEQFF. This rearrangement joins TRBV30 to TRBJ2-1; D is undetermined. CDR3 length equals 15 residues. V was trimmed by 0 bases and J by 0 bases, leaving 9 bases between them. CDR1 GTSNPN and CDR2 SVGIG come from the germline V gene (reference sequence).

The chain carries TRBV30 and TRBJ2-7, with 7 positions matching TRBD1. CDR3 size: 13 residues. V was pared by 6 bases and J by 7 bases, with 12 bases of the junction left unmatched. CDR1 is GTSNPN, CDR2 SVGIG, per germline (reference sequence). For the CDR3, the DNA is TGTGCCTGCGCACAGGGGCTCTCCAGAGAGCAGTACTTC. Its protein is CACAQGLSREQYF.

This chain joins TRBV19 and TRBJ2-2, with D uncertain. With 5 bases removed from V and 14 bases from J, the gap between germline ends came to 15 bases. This CDR3 is built from 12 residues. Germline CDR1 LNHDA, CDR2 SQIVND (reference sequence). The CDR3 DNA sequence: TGTGCCAGTAGTTCGTTTCTACCTAACCTGTTTTTT. Translated, it gives CASSSFLPNLFF. The full variable domain, rest sourced from reference TRBV19 and TRBJ2-2, is DGGITQSPKYLFRKEGQNVTLSCEQNLNHDAMYWYRQDPGQGLRLIYYSQIVNDFQKGDIAEGYSVSREKKESFPLTVTSAQKNPTAFYLCASSSFLPNLFFGEGSRLTVL.

V usage is TRBV27 and J usage is TRBJ1-6; D remains unclear. The CDR3 is 14 amino acids. V was clipped by 5 bases and J by 8 bases, with 13 bases between them. Germline CDR1 reads MNHEY; CDR2 reads SMNVEV (reference sequence). CDR3 in amino acids: CASSRAPADSPLHF. The CDR3 nucleotides read TGTGCCAGCAGTCGGGCCCCGGCAGATTCACCCCTCCACTTT.

The chain is built from TRBV29-1 and TRBJ2-7, with D possibly TRBD2 on 5 matching bases. The germline gives CDR1 SQVTM, CDR2 ANQGSEA. The V end lost 4 bases, the J end lost 5 bases, and 18 bases lay between the germline ends. This CDR3 is built from 14 residues. Here the CDR3 DNA reads TGCAGCGTTGGGGTGGTGCGAGGGCTCCACGAGCAGTACTTC. This sequence encodes CSVGVVRGLHEQYF.

Worth noting for this clone: Germline is not matched at one junction end, which may reflect a read error. This chain links TRBV19 with TRBJ1-1; perhaps TRBD1 as D (6 bases). The CDR3 is made up of 15 amino acids. Germline V CDR1 and CDR2: LNHDA, SQIVND (reference sequence). CDR3 sequence: CASSIQGFTNPEAFF. CDR3 sequence (DNA): TGTGCCAGTAGTATTCAGGGGTTCACGAACCCTGAAGCTTTCTTT.

This chain joins TRBV9 and TRBJ1-4; D is ambiguous. Trimming removed 3 bases at V and 1 base at J, with 10 bases between. The CDR3 runs to 15 residues. Germline V gene sequence: CDR1 SGDLS, CDR2 YYNGEE. The CDR3 reads CASSGREGTNEKLFF. Here the CDR3 DNA reads TGTGCCAGCAGCGGTCGGGAGGGAACTAATGAAAAACTGTTTTTT.

The chain couples TRBV19 to TRBJ2-1, with 9 positions matching TRBD1. This CDR3 contains 13 residues. Germline V gene lookup returns CDR1 LNHDA and CDR2 SQIVND (reference sequence). V lost 9 bases to trimming and J lost 1 base; unmatched junction nucleotides: 1. The CDR3 region is CASGQGSYNEQFF. The CDR3 DNA sequence: TGTGCCAGCGGACAGGGGTCCTACAATGAGCAGTTCTTC.

The V gene is TRBV5-4, the J gene TRBJ2-7; 7 bases agree with TRBD1. The CDR3 extends over 15 amino acids. Germline V gene data show CDR1 as SGHNT and CDR2 as YYREEE (reference sequence). Trimming at V came to 4 bases and at J to 4 bases, leaving 11 bases not matched to a gene. CDR3 protein: CASSVGTATGYEQYF. The DNA of the CDR3 is TGTGCCAGCAGCGTTGGGACAGCCACAGGGTACGAGCAGTACTTC.

This clone showed up just once. V and J are TRBV7-7 and TRBJ2-1; 8 nucleotides agree with TRBD2. The V gene end was trimmed by 5 bases and the J gene end by 9 bases; junction bases not matched to a gene: 9. Germline assignment: CDR1 SSHAT and CDR2 FNYEAQ (reference sequence). This CDR3 has 14 amino acids. The CDR3 spells CASSNNGGGSEQFF. CDR3 in DNA: TGTGCCAGCAGCAATAACGGGGGGGGAAGTGAGCAGTTCTTC.

This chain joins TRBV4-3 and TRBJ1-1, with D possibly being TRBD1 (5 bases). The CDR3 sequence is 15 residues long. Germline CDR1 reads LGHNA; CDR2 reads YSLEER. V was pared by 1 base and J by 0 bases, with 9 bases between. The CDR3 DNA sequence: TGCGCCAGCAGCCAAGTGGGGGGAATGAACACTGAAGCTTTCTTT. Translation: CASSQVGGMNTEAFF.

The gene calls are TRBV19 and TRBJ2-1; TRBD2 matches 9 bases. Germline V CDR1 and CDR2: LNHDA, SQIVND (reference sequence). Trimming removed 5 bases from V and 4 bases from J; junction bases left unmatched: 9. The CDR3 runs 16 residues. The CDR3 DNA follows: TGTGCCAGTAGTCCCTTAGCGGGGGTCCTGTACAATGAGCAGTTCTTC. This gives the protein CASSPLAGVLYNEQFF.

This clone has just one count. The chain uses TRBV10-1 and TRBJ1-1; 9 nucleotides align to TRBD1. This CDR3 is 18 amino acids long. Germline CDR1 is WNHNN and CDR2 is SYGVQD (reference sequence). With V trimmed by 8 bases and J by 4 bases, 20 bases remained unmatched. For the CDR3, the DNA is TGCGCCAGCCCTTATCCAGGTAAACAACAGGGGGCGGCCACTGAAGCTTTCTTT. It specifies CASPYPGKQQGAATEAFF.

V usage is TRBV7-9 and J usage is TRBJ2-7; either TRBD1 or TRBD2 may supply D (5 bases each). Germline values: CDR1 SEHNR, CDR2 FQNEAQ (reference sequence). The V end was cut by 1 base, the J end by 5 bases, with 15 bases between. The CDR3 covers 15 residues. The CDR3 is CASSLVGTLWNEQYF. The CDR3 DNA reads as TGTGCCAGCAGCTTAGTTGGGACCCTTTGGAACGAGCAGTACTTC.

This clone was seen only a few times. J is TRBJ2-7 and V is TRBV7-2; 10 bases line up with TRBD1. J gave up 5 bases and V 5 bases, and 3 bases lay outside the gene matches. This CDR3 region has 13 residues. CDR1 and CDR2 (germline): SGHTA, FQGNSA. CDR3 protein: CASSAGTGDEQYF. The CDR3 DNA reads TGTGCCAGCAGCGCTGGGACAGGGGACGAGCAGTACTTC. The whole variable domain, remainder taken from reference TRBV7-2 and TRBJ2-7, is GAGVSQSPSNKVTEKGKDVELRCDPISGHTALYWYRQSLGQGLEFLIYFQGNSAPDKSGLPSDRFSAERTGGSVSTLTIQRTQQEDSAVYLCASSAGTGDEQYFGPGTRLTVT.

V gene TRBV10-3 combines with J gene TRBJ1-3, with unresolved D. Germline V gives CDR1 ENHRY, CDR2 SYGVKD. V lost 3 bases, J lost 0 bases, and 9 bases lay in between. This CDR3 contains 15 residues. DNA for the CDR3: TGTGCCATCAGTGATGTCAGGAACTCTGGAAACACCATATATTTT. Protein product: CAISDVRNSGNTIYF.

The chain employs TRBV9 and TRBJ1-1; D ambiguous. This CDR3 contains 13 residues. Germline-derived CDR1 and CDR2 are SGDLS and YYNGEE. Trimming took 7 bases from V and 5 from J, leaving 15 bases between them. The CDR3 DNA sequence: TGTGCCAGCTCCTTCTCTCAGGATACTGAAGCTTTCTTT. It codes for CASSFSQDTEAFF.

As for this clone: The germline gene is not matched at one end of the junction; a read error may be the cause. The DNA for the CDR3 is TGCGCCAGCAGCCAAGATAGACGGCACAATCAGTCCCAGCATTTT. Its translation: CASSQDRRHNQSQHF. The chain combines TRBV4-3 with TRBJ1-5; D not resolved. CDR1 is LGHNA, CDR2 YSLEER, per germline. This CDR3 has 15 residues.

J is TRBJ1-1 and V is TRBV19; maybe TRBD1 (5 bases). The CDR3 is 12 amino acids. The germline CDR1 and CDR2 sequences are LNHDA and SQIVND (reference sequence). V lost 3 bases, J lost 8 bases, and 10 bases lay in between. The CDR3 DNA is TGTGCCAGTAGTATTGCCAGGGTCGAAGCTTTCTTT. This gives the protein CASSIARVEAFF.

The chain links TRBV5-1 to TRBJ2-6; D possibly corresponds to TRBD2 (7 bases). Trimming removed 3 bases at V and 1 base at J, with 14 bases between. The CDR3 is 17 amino acids. Germline CDR1 is SGHRS and CDR2 is YFSETQ. CDR3 sequence reads: CASSWGGPPSGANVLTF. The DNA of the CDR3 is TGCGCCAGCAGCTGGGGGGGGCCGCCATCTGGGGCCAACGTCCTGACTTTC.

A note on this clone: The junction does not match germline at one end; this may be a read error. The V and J genes are TRBV27 and TRBJ2-5; D is possibly TRBD2 (5 bases). Germline CDR1 is MNHEY and CDR2 is SMNVEV (reference sequence). The CDR3 is 15 residues long. The CDR3 DNA follows: TGTGCCAGCAGCGGCCGCCGGGGTTATCAAGGGACCCAGTACTTC. Its translation: CASSGRRGYQGTQYF.

The chain employs TRBV7-8 and TRBJ2-7; D not certain. This CDR3 is built from 15 residues. The germline V and J ends were trimmed by 5 bases and 3 bases, with 17 bases remaining between them. CDR1 is SGHVS, CDR2 FQNEAQ, per germline. The CDR3 region is CASSPAAMLDYEQYF. In DNA form, the CDR3 reads TGTGCCAGCAGCCCCGCCGCTATGCTGGACTACGAGCAGTACTTC.

This clone turned up a few times. The V call is TRBV5-4, the J call TRBJ1-2; possibly TRBD1 for D (6 bases). Germline assignment: CDR1 SGHNT and CDR2 YYREEE (reference sequence). The CDR3 contains 16 residues. V dropped 4 bases and J dropped 7 bases, with 23 bases sitting between them. The CDR3 DNA sequence: TGTGCCAGCAGCCCACCGGGCACAGGGATCAGACGTGGCTACACCTTC. This translates into CASSPPGTGIRRGYTF.